This record looks at one T cell receptor (beta chain) sequence and its context. The antigen remains unidentified. This record belongs to a study of shared clonotypes between healthy human individuals. Findings and caveats of the study: A generally larger estimated richness was seen in naive subsets than in memory subsets. Relative to their counterparts shared across all four donors, non-shared clonotypes exhibited diminished generation probabilities.

CD45RO-negative CD8 cells positively selected for CCR7 made up the naive population, which excluded terminally differentiated effector memory CD45RA+ cells. Replicate sorted-subset PCRs were loaded with roughly 200 ng DNA, 30,000 to 35,000 T cell genomes. The repertoire was sequenced with immunoSEQ multiplex PCR; TCRdb's copy has only in-frame clones and lacks some. The table has some 2,100,000 clones, approximately 94% seen once. Germline V gives CDR1 LNHNV, CDR2 YYDKDF (reference sequence). This CDR3 is built from 14 residues. The V end was cut by 4 bases, the J end by 1 base, with 9 bases between.

The TCR comes from a young man in good health. Some clones in this sample may be carry-over from other donors' samples. The chain uses TRBV15 and TRBJ2-3; D remains unclear. The sample consisted of naive CD8+ T cells from PBMCs. Here the CDR3 reads CATSTHPGTDTQYF. CDR3 coding DNA: TGTGCCACCAGCACGCACCCCGGCACAGATACGCAGTATTTT.